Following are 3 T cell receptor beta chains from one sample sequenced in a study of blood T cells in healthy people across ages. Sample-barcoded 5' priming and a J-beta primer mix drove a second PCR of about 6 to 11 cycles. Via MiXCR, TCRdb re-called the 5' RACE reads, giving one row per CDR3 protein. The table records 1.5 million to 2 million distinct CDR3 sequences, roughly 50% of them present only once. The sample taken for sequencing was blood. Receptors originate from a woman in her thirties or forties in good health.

CDR3 nucleotides: TGTGCCAGCAGCTTAGATAGGCGGAGGGTTAACTATGGCTACACCTTC. Its translation: CASSLDRRRVNYGYTF. The rearrangement joins TRBV7-9 to TRBJ1-2; D gene uncertain. This CDR3 comprises 16 residues. Germline V gene data show CDR1 as SEHNR and CDR2 as FQNEAQ (reference sequence). The V end lost 1 base, the J end lost 1 base, and 13 bases lay between the germline ends.

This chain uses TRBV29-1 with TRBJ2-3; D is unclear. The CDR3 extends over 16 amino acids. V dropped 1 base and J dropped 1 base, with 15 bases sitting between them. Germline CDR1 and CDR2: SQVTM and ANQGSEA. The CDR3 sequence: CSVEARDKFRTDTQYF. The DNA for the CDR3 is TGCAGCGTTGAAGCGAGAGACAAATTCCGCACAGATACGCAGTATTTT.

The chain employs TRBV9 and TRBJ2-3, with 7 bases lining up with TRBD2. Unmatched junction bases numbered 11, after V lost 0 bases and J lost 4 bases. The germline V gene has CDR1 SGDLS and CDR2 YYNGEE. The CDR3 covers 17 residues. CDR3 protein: CASSVDPPGLVADTQYF. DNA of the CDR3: TGTGCCAGCAGCGTAGATCCCCCTGGACTAGTGGCAGATACGCAGTATTTT. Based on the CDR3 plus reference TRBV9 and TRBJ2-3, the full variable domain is DSGVTQTPKHLITATGQRVTLRCSPRSGDLSVYWYQQSLDQGLQFLIQYYNGEERAKGNILERFSAQQFPDLHSELNLSSLELGDSALYFCASSVDPPGLVADTQYFGPGTRLTVL.